The T cell receptor (beta chain) described here comes from a study of tumor-infiltrating lymphocytes in oesophageal squamous cell carcinoma. This clonotype was observed once. CDR1 and CDR2 from the germline V gene are SGHTA and FQGNSA. This CDR3 has 14 residues. MiXCR, applied by TCRdb to the PCR reads, yields one record per CDR3 protein. The sample lists around 16,000 distinct CDR3 sequences, approximately 50% seen once, with over 15% in the top ten. The sample comprised esophageal tumor tissue. The gene calls are TRBV7-2 and TRBJ2-6, with D unclear. The assigned J gene may be wrong: the sequence end matches TRBJ2-7 better. The TCR was taken from a male donor with esophageal squamous cell carcinoma. CDR3 amino acids: CASSPTEGWYEQYF. The DNA of the CDR3 is TGTGCCAGCAGCCCCACAGAAGGTTGGTACGAGCAGTACTTC.